This T cell receptor (beta chain) was sequenced for a study of cytomegalovirus exposure and HLA in healthy donors. The CDR3 consists of 18 residues. The germline V gene encodes CDR1 SGHTA and CDR2 FQGNSA. Trimming stripped 2 bases from V and 2 bases from J, with 21 bases between. Primers for the PCR totalled 60 Vbeta and 13 Jbeta. Sequencing used immunoSEQ multiplex PCR; TCRdb keeps in-frame clones, though not all of them. The sample lists about 140,000 clones; 65% to 85% were seen once. The origin of this receptor is a man younger than 35 in good health and CMV-seronegative. The specimen was PBMCs. V usage is TRBV7-2 and J usage is TRBJ1-1; D is ambiguous. CDR3 bases: TGTGCCAGCAGCTTATTTTTATCCCTAAGCCCGCTAAACACTGAAGCTTTCTTT. Its translation: CASSLFLSLSPLNTEAFF.